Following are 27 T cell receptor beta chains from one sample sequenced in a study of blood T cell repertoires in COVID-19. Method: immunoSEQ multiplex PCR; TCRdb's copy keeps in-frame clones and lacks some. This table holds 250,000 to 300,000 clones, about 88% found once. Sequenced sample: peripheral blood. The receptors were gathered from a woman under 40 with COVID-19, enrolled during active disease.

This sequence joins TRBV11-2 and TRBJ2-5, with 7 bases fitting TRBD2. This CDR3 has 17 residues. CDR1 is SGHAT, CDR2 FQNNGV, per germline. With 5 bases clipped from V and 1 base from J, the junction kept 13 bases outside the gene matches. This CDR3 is CASSGRGSGRGQETQYF. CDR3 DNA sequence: TGTGCCAGCAGCGGACGAGGATCGGGGAGGGGCCAAGAGACCCAGTACTTC.

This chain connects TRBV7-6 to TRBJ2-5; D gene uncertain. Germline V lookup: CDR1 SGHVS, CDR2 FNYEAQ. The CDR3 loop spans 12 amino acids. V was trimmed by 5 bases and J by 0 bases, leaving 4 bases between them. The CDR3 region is CASSLNQETQYF. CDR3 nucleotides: TGTGCCAGCAGCCTAAACCAAGAGACCCAGTACTTC.

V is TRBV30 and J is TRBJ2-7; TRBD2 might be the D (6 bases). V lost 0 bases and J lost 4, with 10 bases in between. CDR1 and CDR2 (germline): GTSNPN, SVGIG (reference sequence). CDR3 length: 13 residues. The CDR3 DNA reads TGTGCCTGGAGTGTGGCGGGGATTTACGAGCAGTACTTC. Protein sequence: CAWSVAGIYEQYF. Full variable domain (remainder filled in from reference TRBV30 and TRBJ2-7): SQTIHQWPATLVQPVGSPLSLECTVEGTSNPNLYWYRQAAGRGLQLLFYSVGIGQISSEVPQNLSASRPQDRQFILSSKKLLLSDSGFYLCAWSVAGIYEQYFGPGTRLTVT.

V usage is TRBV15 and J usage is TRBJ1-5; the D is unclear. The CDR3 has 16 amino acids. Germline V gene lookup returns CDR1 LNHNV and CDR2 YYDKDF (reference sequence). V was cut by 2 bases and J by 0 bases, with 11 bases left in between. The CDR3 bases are TGTGCCACCAGCAGACGTCGGGATACTAGCAATCAGCCCCAGCATTTT. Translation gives CATSRRRDTSNQPQHF.

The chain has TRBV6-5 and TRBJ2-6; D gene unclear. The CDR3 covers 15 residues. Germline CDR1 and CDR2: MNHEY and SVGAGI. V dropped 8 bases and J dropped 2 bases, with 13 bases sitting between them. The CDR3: CASWPRWPGANVLTF. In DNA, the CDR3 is TGTGCCAGCTGGCCACGTTGGCCTGGGGCCAACGTCCTGACTTTC.

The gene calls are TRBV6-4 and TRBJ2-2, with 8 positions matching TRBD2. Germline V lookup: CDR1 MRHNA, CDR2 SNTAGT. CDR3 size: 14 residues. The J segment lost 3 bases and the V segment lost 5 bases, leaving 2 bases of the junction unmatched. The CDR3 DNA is TGTGCCAGCAGTAGCGGGAGTGACACCGGGGAGCTGTTTTTT. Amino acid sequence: CASSSGSDTGELFF.

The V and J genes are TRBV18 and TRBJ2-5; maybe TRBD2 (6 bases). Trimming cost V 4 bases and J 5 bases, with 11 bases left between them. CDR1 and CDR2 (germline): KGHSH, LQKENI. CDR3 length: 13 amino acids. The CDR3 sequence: CASSQGLLETQYF. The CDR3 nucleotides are TGTGCCAGCTCACAGGGACTCCTGGAGACCCAGTACTTC.

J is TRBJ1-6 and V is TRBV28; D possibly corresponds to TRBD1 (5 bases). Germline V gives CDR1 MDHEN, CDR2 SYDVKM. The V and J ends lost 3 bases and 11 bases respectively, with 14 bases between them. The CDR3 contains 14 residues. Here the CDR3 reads CASSFEQKGTPLHF. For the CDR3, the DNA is TGTGCCAGCAGTTTCGAACAGAAGGGGACACCCCTCCACTTT.

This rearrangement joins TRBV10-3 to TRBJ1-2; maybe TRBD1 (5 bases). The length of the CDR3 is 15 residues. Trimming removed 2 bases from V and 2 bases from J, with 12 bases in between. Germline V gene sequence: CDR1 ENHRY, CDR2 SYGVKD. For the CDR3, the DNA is TGTGCCATCAGTGAGAGAACAGGCGAAAACTATGGCTACACCTTC. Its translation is CAISERTGENYGYTF.

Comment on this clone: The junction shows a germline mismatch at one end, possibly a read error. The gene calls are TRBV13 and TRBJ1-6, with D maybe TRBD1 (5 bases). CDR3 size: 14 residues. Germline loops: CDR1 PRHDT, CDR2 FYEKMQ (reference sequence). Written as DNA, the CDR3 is TGTGCCAGTAGCTCCGGGGCGACTAGAGCACCCCTCCACTTT. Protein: CASSSGATRAPLHF. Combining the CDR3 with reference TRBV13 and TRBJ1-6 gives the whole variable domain AAGVIQSPRHLIKEKRETATLKCYPIPRHDTVYWYQQGPGQDPQFLISFYEKMQSDKGSIPDRFSAQQFSDYHSELNMSSLELGDSALYFCASSSGATRAPLHFGNGTRLTVT.

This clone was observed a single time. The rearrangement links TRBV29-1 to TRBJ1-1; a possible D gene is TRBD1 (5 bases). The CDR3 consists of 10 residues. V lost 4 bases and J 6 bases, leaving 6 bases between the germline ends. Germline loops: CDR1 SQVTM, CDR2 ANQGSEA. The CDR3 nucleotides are TGCAGCGTTGGGGGCGCTGAAGCTTTCTTT. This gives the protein CSVGGAEAFF. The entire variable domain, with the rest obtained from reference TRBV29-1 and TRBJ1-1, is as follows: SAVISQKPSRDICQRGTSLTIQCQVDSQVTMMFWYRQQPGQSLTLIATANQGSEATYESGFVIDKFPISRPNLTFSTLTVSNMSPEDSSIYLCSVGGAEAFFGQGTRLTVV.

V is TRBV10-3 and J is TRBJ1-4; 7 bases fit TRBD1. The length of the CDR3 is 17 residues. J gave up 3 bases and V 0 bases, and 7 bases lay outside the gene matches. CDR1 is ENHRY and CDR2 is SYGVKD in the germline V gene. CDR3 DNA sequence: TGTGCCATCAGTGAGTCGCGCTTGGGGACAGCTAATGAAAAACTGTTTTTT. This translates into CAISESRLGTANEKLFF.

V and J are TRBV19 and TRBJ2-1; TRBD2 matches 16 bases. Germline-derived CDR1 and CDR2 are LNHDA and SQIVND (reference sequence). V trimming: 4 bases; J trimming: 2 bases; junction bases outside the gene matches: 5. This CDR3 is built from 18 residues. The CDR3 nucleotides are TGTGCCAGTAGTAAGGGACTAGCGGGAGGGCTCCCCTACAATGAGCAGTTCTTC. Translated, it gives CASSKGLAGGLPYNEQFF.

CDR3 in amino acids: CASSSNRDWAPYEQYF. The DNA of the CDR3 is TGTGCCAGCAGTTCAAACAGGGATTGGGCTCCCTACGAGCAGTACTTC. This chain uses TRBV28 with TRBJ2-7; maybe TRBD1 (6 bases). The V and J ends lost 4 bases and 2 bases respectively, with 18 bases between them. The CDR3 covers 16 residues. Per germline, CDR1 MDHEN and CDR2 SYDVKM.

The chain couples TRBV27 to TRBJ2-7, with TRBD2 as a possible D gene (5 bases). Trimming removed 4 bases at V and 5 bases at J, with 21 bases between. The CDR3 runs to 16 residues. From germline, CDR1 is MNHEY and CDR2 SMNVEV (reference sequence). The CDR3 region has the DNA TGTGCCAGCAGTTATTCCCTCGGGCGGGTTCCTCACGAGCAGTACTTC. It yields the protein CASSYSLGRVPHEQYF.

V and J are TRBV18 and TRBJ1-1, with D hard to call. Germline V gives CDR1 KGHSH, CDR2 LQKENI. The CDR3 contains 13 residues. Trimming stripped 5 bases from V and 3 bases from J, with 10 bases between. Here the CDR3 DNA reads TGTGCCAGCTCATCCGGTACCCACACTGAAGCTTTCTTT. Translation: CASSSGTHTEAFF.

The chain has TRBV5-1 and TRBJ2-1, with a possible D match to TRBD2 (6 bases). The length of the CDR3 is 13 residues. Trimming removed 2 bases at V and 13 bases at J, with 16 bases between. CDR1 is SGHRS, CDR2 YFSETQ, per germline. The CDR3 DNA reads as TGCGCCAGCAGCTTCGCGGGACTCCGGGGACAGTTCTTC. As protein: CASSFAGLRGQFF. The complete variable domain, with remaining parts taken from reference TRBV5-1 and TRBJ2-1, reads KAGVTQTPRYLIKTRGQQVTLSCSPISGHRSVSWYQQTPGQGLQFLFEYFSETQRNKGNFPGRFSGRQFSNSRSEMNVSTLELGDSALYLCASSFAGLRGQFFGPGTRLTVL.

The CDR3 is CATSRGVRERTDTQYF. DNA of the CDR3: TGTGCCACCAGCAGAGGCGTAAGGGAGAGGACAGATACGCAGTATTTT. The chain is built from TRBV15 and TRBJ2-3; TRBD2 might be the D (5 bases). There are 16 residues in the CDR3. V was cut by 1 base and J by 3 bases, with 14 bases left in between. Germline CDR1 reads LNHNV; CDR2 reads YYDKDF (reference sequence).

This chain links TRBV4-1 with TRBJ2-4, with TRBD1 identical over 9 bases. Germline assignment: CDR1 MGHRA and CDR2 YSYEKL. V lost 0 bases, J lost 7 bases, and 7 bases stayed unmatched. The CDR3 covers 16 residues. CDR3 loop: CASSQDPGQGMNIQYF. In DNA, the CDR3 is TGCGCCAGCAGCCAAGATCCGGGACAGGGTATGAACATTCAGTACTTC.

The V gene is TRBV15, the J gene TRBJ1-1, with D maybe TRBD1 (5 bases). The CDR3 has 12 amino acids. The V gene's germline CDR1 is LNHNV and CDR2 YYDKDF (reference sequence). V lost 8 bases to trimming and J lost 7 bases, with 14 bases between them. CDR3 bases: TGTGCCACCGCTGTGGGGAGGGGTGAAGCTTTCTTT. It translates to CATAVGRGEAFF.

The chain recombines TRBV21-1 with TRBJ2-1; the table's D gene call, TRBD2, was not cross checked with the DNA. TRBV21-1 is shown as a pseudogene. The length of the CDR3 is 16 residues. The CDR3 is CASSKVNKRDYNEQFF. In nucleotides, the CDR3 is TGTGCCAGCAGCAAAGTGAACAAGCGGGATTACAATGAGCAGTTCTTC.

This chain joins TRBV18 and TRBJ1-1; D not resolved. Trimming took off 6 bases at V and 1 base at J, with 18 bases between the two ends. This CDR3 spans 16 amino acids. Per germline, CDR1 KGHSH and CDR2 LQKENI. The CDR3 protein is CASSQSVIITNTEAFF. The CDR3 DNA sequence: TGTGCCAGCTCCCAATCGGTAATCATAACGAACACTGAAGCTTTCTTT.

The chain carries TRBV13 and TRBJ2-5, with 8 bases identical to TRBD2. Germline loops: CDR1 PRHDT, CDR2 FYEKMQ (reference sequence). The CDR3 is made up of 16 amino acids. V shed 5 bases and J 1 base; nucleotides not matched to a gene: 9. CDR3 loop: CASSRRVSGGQETQYF. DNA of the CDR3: TGTGCCAGCAGCCGTCGAGTCAGCGGGGGCCAAGAGACCCAGTACTTC. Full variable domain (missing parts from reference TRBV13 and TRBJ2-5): AAGVIQSPRHLIKEKRETATLKCYPIPRHDTVYWYQQGPGQDPQFLISFYEKMQSDKGSIPDRFSAQQFSDYHSELNMSSLELGDSALYFCASSRRVSGGQETQYFGPGTRLLVL.

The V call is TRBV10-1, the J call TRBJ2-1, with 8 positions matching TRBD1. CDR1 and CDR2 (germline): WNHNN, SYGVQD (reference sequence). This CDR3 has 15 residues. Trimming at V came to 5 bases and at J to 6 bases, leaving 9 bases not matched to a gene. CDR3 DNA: TGCGCCAGCAGTCGAAGGCAGGGGGCGATCAATGAGCAGTTCTTC. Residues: CASSRRQGAINEQFF.

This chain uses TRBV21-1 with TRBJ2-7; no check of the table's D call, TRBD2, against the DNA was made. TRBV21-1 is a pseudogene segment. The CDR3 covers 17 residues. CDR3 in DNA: TGTGCCAGCAGCAAAGCCGCTGAGCTAGCGGGAGTCTACGAGCAGTACTTC. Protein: CASSKAAELAGVYEQYF.

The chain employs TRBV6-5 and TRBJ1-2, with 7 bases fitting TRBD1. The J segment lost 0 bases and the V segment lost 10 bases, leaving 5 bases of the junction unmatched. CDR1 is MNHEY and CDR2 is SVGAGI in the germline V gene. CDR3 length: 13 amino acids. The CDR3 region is CAIQDRANYGYTF. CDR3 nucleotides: TGTGCCATCCAAGACAGGGCTAACTATGGCTACACCTTC.

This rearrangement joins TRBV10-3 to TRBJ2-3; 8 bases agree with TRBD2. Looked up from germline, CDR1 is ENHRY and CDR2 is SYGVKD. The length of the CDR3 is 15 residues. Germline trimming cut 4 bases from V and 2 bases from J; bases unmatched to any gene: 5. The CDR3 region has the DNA TGTGCCATCAGTGTCTTAGCGGGACTCACAGATACGCAGTATTTT. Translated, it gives CAISVLAGLTDTQYF.